This entry features one T cell receptor beta chain sequence. What it recognizes is unknown. These data originate in a study of cytomegalovirus exposure and HLA in healthy donors. Study-wide findings and caveats: A later analysis showed HLA-associated TCR beta chains outstripping equally common others in clonal expansion.

60 Vbeta and 13 Jbeta primers were used in PCR. Repertoires were generated with immunoSEQ multiplex PCR, while TCRdb's copy carries only in-frame clones and drops some. The table includes around 150,000 clones, around 76% detected once. Sequencing used PBMCs. This receptor was identified in a female donor in good health and CMV-seronegative.

CDR3 bases: TGTGCCAGCAGCTCCGCGGGGGGCCCATACAATGAGCAGTTCTTC. It specifies CASSSAGGPYNEQFF. The gene calls are TRBV9 and TRBJ2-1; 8 bases fit TRBD2. Losses at the gene ends were 4 bases for V and 4 bases for J; bases not matched to a gene: 7. The CDR3 contains 15 residues. Germline V gene lookup returns CDR1 SGDLS and CDR2 YYNGEE.